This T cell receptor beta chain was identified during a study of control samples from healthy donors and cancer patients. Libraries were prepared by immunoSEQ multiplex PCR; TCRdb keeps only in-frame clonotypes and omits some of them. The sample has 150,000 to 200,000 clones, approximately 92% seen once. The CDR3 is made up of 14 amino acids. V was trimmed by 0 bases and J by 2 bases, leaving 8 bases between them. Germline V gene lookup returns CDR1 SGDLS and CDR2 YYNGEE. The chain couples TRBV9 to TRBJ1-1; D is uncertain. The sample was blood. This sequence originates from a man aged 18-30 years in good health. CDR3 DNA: TGTGCCAGCAGCGTAGGCCATACTAACACTGAAGCTTTCTTT. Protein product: CASSVGHTNTEAFF.